The 23 T cell receptor beta chains in this list originate from one sample, sequenced in a study of T-cell reconstitution after alpha-beta-depleted transplantation in children. The library targeted TCRbeta and was prepared with unique molecular identifiers. TCRdb re-analysed the PCR reads in MiXCR, keeping a single row per CDR3 protein. The table has more than 200,000 distinct CDR3 sequences, roughly a quarter seen once. The sequencing here drew on PBMCs, mostly from graft donor cells, taken 360 days after TCRalphabeta/CD19-depleted stem cell transplant. These receptors were collected from a female patient aged 2-9 years who had a stem cell transplant for congenital amegakaryocytic thrombocytopenia, so the T cells may come from the graft donor.

The sample holds a few counts of this clonotype. J is TRBJ2-7 and V is TRBV29-1; D might be TRBD2 (5 bases). CDR1 is SQVTM and CDR2 is ANQGSEA in the germline V gene. Trimming stripped 6 bases from V and 2 bases from J, with 8 bases between. There are 11 residues in the CDR3. The CDR3 sequence is CSVRVAYEQYF. DNA for the CDR3: TGCAGCGTGAGGGTCGCCTACGAGCAGTACTTC.

This clonotype was seen a few times. The chain joins TRBV19 to TRBJ1-5; D gene unclear. Germline CDR1 is LNHDA and CDR2 is SQIVND (reference sequence). The CDR3 sequence is 16 residues long. The V end was cut by 7 bases, the J end by 1 base, with 17 bases between. CDR3 loop: CASIYTSGSSNQPQHF. CDR3 in DNA: TGTGCCAGTATCTACACGTCCGGGAGCAGCAATCAGCCCCAGCATTTT.

This clonotype was seen a handful of times. The V call is TRBV21-1, the J call TRBJ1-2; the D call in the table, TRBD1, was not verified against the DNA. TRBV21-1 is marked as a pseudogene. The CDR3 extends over 16 amino acids. CDR3 in amino acids: CASSKAPGTAYYGYTF. For the CDR3, the DNA is TGTGCCAGCAGCAAAGCCCCCGGGACAGCTTACTATGGCTACACCTTC.

This clonotype has only a few counts. V and J are TRBV29-1 and TRBJ2-3; possible D gene TRBD1, 5 bases. The CDR3 is 13 residues long. Germline V gene lookup returns CDR1 SQVTM and CDR2 ANQGSEA. V was pared by 3 bases and J by 2 bases, with 9 bases between. CDR3 amino acids: CSVELDTTDTQYF. The CDR3 DNA sequence: TGCAGCGTTGAGCTGGACACCACAGATACGCAGTATTTT.

This chain joins TRBV11-2 and TRBJ1-1, with D unclear. Germline V gene data show CDR1 as SGHAT and CDR2 as FQNNGV. V shed 4 bases and J shed 2 bases, with 14 bases lying between them. This CDR3 spans 15 amino acids. Here the CDR3 DNA reads TGTGCCAGCAGCTCGGCCGGACGAGCCAACACTGAAGCTTTCTTT. Its translation is CASSSAGRANTEAFF.

The table lists this clonotype with a few counts. The chain is built from TRBV25-1 and TRBJ2-5; D call uncertain. Germline lookup yields CDR1 MGHDK and CDR2 SYGVNS. Trimming stripped 1 base from V and 4 bases from J, with 4 bases between. This CDR3 contains 12 residues. Here the CDR3 DNA reads TGTGCCAGCAGTGAATTCCGAGAGACCCAGTACTTC. This sequence encodes CASSEFRETQYF.

The chain employs TRBV20-1 and TRBJ2-7, with D possibly being TRBD2 (5 bases). This CDR3 is 14 amino acids long. Germline CDR1 reads DFQATT; CDR2 reads SNEGSKA (reference sequence). Between the trimmed V and J ends, which lost 3 bases and 1 base, there was a span of 13 bases. The CDR3 region is CSASRGRKSYEQYF. The CDR3, as DNA: TGCAGTGCTAGTCGGGGAAGAAAGTCCTACGAGCAGTACTTC.

This clonotype was picked up a small number of times. The chain has TRBV6-1 and TRBJ2-2; possibly TRBD2 for D (5 bases). V lost 4 bases, J lost 1 base, and 7 bases lay in between. CDR1 is MNHNS and CDR2 is SASEGT in the germline V gene. The CDR3 runs to 14 residues. DNA of the CDR3: TGTGCCAGCAGTGGGGAGCAGAACACCGGGGAGCTGTTTTTT. Its translation: CASSGEQNTGELFF.

This chain uses TRBV6-2 or TRBV6-3 with TRBJ2-5; weak D call: TRBD1 (6 bases). This CDR3 spans 15 amino acids. Looked up from germline, CDR1 is MNHEY and CDR2 is SVGEGT. Trimming pared 8 bases from V and 5 bases from J, leaving 21 bases between. Here the CDR3 DNA reads TGTGCCAGCGACCCGACAGGAGCCCCCCGGGAGACCCAGTACTTC. It codes for CASDPTGAPRETQYF.

This clonotype showed up many times. The V and J genes are TRBV6-6 and TRBJ2-2; no definite D call. Per germline, CDR1 MNHNY and CDR2 SVGAGI (reference sequence). V was trimmed by 6 bases and J by 4 bases, leaving 6 bases between them. The CDR3 length is 12 residues. The CDR3 sequence is CASSLITGELFF. In nucleotides, the CDR3 is TGTGCCAGCAGCCTGATCACCGGGGAGCTGTTTTTT.

This clonotype was observed a few times. The rearrangement uses TRBV25-1 and TRBJ1-5; D ambiguous. Trimming left V 3 bases short and J 0 bases short, with 6 bases between. There are 14 residues in the CDR3. Germline V gene data show CDR1 as MGHDK and CDR2 as SYGVNS. The CDR3, as DNA: TGTGCCAGCAGTGATTTGGATAGCAATCAGCCCCAGCATTTT. Its translation is CASSDLDSNQPQHF.

This clonotype appeared a few times. The V and J genes are TRBV12-3 or TRBV12-4 and TRBJ1-2; 7 nucleotides line up with TRBD1. There are 14 residues in the CDR3. V shed 5 bases and J 7 bases; nucleotides not matched to a gene: 10. CDR3 sequence reads: CASSRRGTVPGYTF. The CDR3 bases are TGTGCCAGCAGTCGCAGGGGGACGGTACCTGGCTACACCTTC.

The genes are TRBV2 and TRBJ2-7; D not certain. The V end lost 2 bases, the J end lost 9 bases, and 17 bases lay between the germline ends. This CDR3 region has 14 residues. Germline lookup yields CDR1 SNHLY and CDR2 FYNNEI. The CDR3 nucleotides are TGTGCCAGCAGTGAAAGGCCCCAGATTACGAGGCAGTACTTC. This sequence encodes CASSERPQITRQYF. The entire variable domain, with the rest obtained from reference TRBV2 and TRBJ2-7, is as follows: EPEVTQTPSHQVTQMGQEVILRCVPISNHLYFYWYRQILGQKVEFLVSFYNNEISEKSEIFDDQFSVERPDGSNFTLKIRSTKLEDSAMYFCASSERPQITRQYFGPGTRLTVT.

This clonotype occurred many times. CDR3 bases: TGTGCCAGCAGTGACTTTCCGGGACAGGGTTATGAGCAGTTCTTC. Translation: CASSDFPGQGYEQFF. V gene TRBV6-2 or TRBV6-3 combines with J gene TRBJ2-1, with 9 bases identical to TRBD1. The junction had 10 bases not matched to a gene; V was cut back by 5 bases and J by 8 bases. The CDR3 has 15 amino acids. CDR1 and CDR2 (germline): MNHEY, SVGEGT.

This chain links TRBV12-5 with TRBJ2-1; D might be TRBD2 (5 bases). Germline CDR1 reads LGHNT; CDR2 reads FRNRAP. The V end lost 3 bases, the J end lost 6 bases, and 12 bases lay between the germline ends. The CDR3 contains 14 residues. CDR3: CASGFGLKTNEQFF. The CDR3 bases are TGTGCTAGTGGTTTTGGACTTAAGACCAATGAGCAGTTCTTC.

This clonotype was detected a few times. The V and J genes are TRBV7-2 and TRBJ1-2, with 7 nucleotides matching TRBD1. V shed 0 bases and J 2 bases; nucleotides not matched to a gene: 3. The CDR3 is 15 amino acids. Germline V gives CDR1 SGHTA, CDR2 FQGNSA. The CDR3 protein is CASSLAGTDNYGYTF. DNA for the CDR3: TGTGCCAGCAGCTTAGCCGGGACAGACAACTATGGCTACACCTTC.

V and J are TRBV20-1 and TRBJ2-1; tentatively, D is TRBD1 or TRBD2 (6 bases each). Germline CDR1 is DFQATT and CDR2 is SNEGSKA (reference sequence). This CDR3 spans 14 amino acids. Trimming removed 6 bases at V and 5 bases at J, with 17 bases between. The CDR3 nucleotides read TGCAGTGCCCGAAGAAGTAGGGGGGACAATGAGCAGTTCTTC. The encoded protein is CSARRSRGDNEQFF.

The chain has TRBV4-2 and TRBJ2-1, with D perhaps assigned TRBD1 or TRBD2 (5 bases each). V gave up 0 bases and J gave up 0 bases, with 12 bases separating them. Germline V CDR1 and CDR2: LGHNA, YNFKEQ. CDR3 size: 17 residues. CDR3 coding DNA: TGTGCCAGCAGCCAAGATTGTGGGGGTAGCTCCTACAATGAGCAGTTCTTC. It specifies CASSQDCGGSSYNEQFF.

This clonotype was seen a few times. The chain carries TRBV12-3 or TRBV12-4 and TRBJ1-1; D perhaps matches TRBD1 (5 bases). This CDR3 comprises 12 residues. The V end lost 0 bases, the J end lost 11 bases, and 10 bases lay between the germline ends. CDR3 DNA: TGTGCCAGCAGTTTAGCAGGCCCAGGGGCTTTCTTT. Translation gives CASSLAGPGAFF.

The genes are TRBV6-5 and TRBJ2-7, with D possibly TRBD1 on 7 matching bases. Germline CDR1 is MNHEY and CDR2 is SVGAGI. CDR3 length equals 12 residues. The ends were cut back, 7 bases at V and 6 bases at J, with 13 bases in the middle. CDR3 region: CASKNRGGEQYF. The CDR3 coding sequence is TGTGCCAGCAAAAACAGGGGAGGCGAGCAGTACTTC.

In its sample, this clonotype was seen a few times. This chain joins TRBV28 and TRBJ2-1; D is possibly TRBD2 (5 bases). This CDR3 comprises 13 residues. Trimming left V 4 bases short and J 4 bases short, with 8 bases between. Germline CDR1 reads MDHEN; CDR2 reads SYDVKM. CDR3 coding DNA: TGTGCCAGCAGTTCGGACTCGTACAATGAGCAGTTCTTC. As protein: CASSSDSYNEQFF.

The V gene is TRBV2, the J gene TRBJ1-1, with 8 bases lining up with TRBD1. Germline loops: CDR1 SNHLY, CDR2 FYNNEI. The length of the CDR3 is 17 residues. With 5 bases clipped from V and 0 bases from J, the junction kept 11 bases outside the gene matches. CDR3 DNA sequence: TGTGCCAGCAGTTTTCCCGCGACAGGGGTCGTGAACACTGAAGCTTTCTTT. Amino acids: CASSFPATGVVNTEAFF.

The table lists this clonotype with a few counts. This chain joins TRBV20-1 and TRBJ2-3; 7 nucleotides align to TRBD2. J gave up 1 base and V 8 bases, and 9 bases lay outside the gene matches. CDR3 length: 14 residues. The germline gives CDR1 DFQATT, CDR2 SNEGSKA (reference sequence). The CDR3 coding sequence is TGCAGTTCCCCGACTAGCTGGGGCACAGATACGCAGTATTTT. Translation: CSSPTSWGTDTQYF.